The 2 T cell receptor beta chains below come from one sample, sequenced in a study of CD4 T cells in relation to SARS-CoV-2 and coronaviruses. No antigens are known for them. Before the COVID-19 pandemic, during about 2011-2018, CD4+ T cells were taken from unexposed donors. Isolation of CD4+ T cells took place after less than twelve days in culture. The repertoire was sequenced with immunoSEQ multiplex PCR; TCRdb's copy has only in-frame clones and lacks some. The repertoire includes more than 20,000 clones, roughly 73% of them detected once, and 15% to 20% sits in the top ten. The specimen was CD4+ T cells from PBMCs, cultured in vitro. Receptor source: a human donor in good health.

The V and J genes are TRBV9 and TRBJ1-4; D is uncertain. The V end was cut by 2 bases, the J end by 6 bases, with 17 bases between. The germline CDR1 and CDR2 sequences are SGDLS and YYNGEE. The CDR3 has 16 residues. The CDR3 DNA reads as TGTGCCAGCAGCGTCCAAATTACGGGTAGCTATGAAAAACTGTTTTTT. It yields the protein CASSVQITGSYEKLFF.

This chain joins TRBV20-1 and TRBJ1-5; 8 bases are a match to TRBD1. The CDR3 contains 16 residues. V lost 3 bases and J lost 1; bases outside the gene matches: 8. The germline V gene has CDR1 DFQATT and CDR2 SNEGSKA (reference sequence). The DNA of the CDR3 is TGCAGTGCTAGTACCGGGACAGGTCTAAGCAATCAGCCCCAGCATTTT. Translated, it gives CSASTGTGLSNQPQHF.